The clone carrying this TCR beta chain counts as medium-sized (0.01 to 0.1%) by frequency. The data belong to a study of human CD8 memory T cell subsets. Looked up from germline, CDR1 is DFQATT and CDR2 is SNEGSKA (reference sequence). CDR3 length: 15 residues. Making the TCR beta libraries relied on UMI-labeled 5' RACE. TCRdb re-called the 5' RACE reads, yielding one record per CDR3 amino acid sequence without DNA. The sample includes approximately 8,200 distinct CDR3 sequences. The sample consisted of CD8+ T cells from PBMCs. The receptor was derived from a human donor in good health. The rearrangement joins TRBV20-1 to TRBJ2-7; TCRdb calls TRBD1, which cannot be checked without DNA. The CDR3 sequence: CSASPRGLPLYEQYF.